The T cell receptor (beta chain) under discussion was sequenced for a study of glioma-infiltrating T cells after dendritic cell vaccination. Study context: Three intradermal dendritic cell vaccine injections were given every two weeks. General observations from the study: Estimated pretreatment TIL content predicted outcome after dendritic cell vaccination.

The PCR used 60 V beta and 13 J beta primers. Sequencing used immunoSEQ multiplex PCR; TCRdb keeps in-frame clones, though not all of them. Among about 94,000 clones, over 80% were seen once, and the ten largest hold roughly 5.5%. V was pared by 8 bases and J by 0 bases, with 10 bases between. The CDR3 has 13 amino acids. Per the germline V gene, CDR1 is SNHLY and CDR2 is FYNNEI. Concerning this clone: Antigen: not known.

Time point meaning: after dendritic cell vaccination, including at tumor progression/relapse. The gene calls are TRBV2 and TRBJ1-1; D unclear. This clonotype was obtained from a human donor with glioblastoma. Sequences were derived from blood, sampled after dendritic cell vaccination. CDR3 in DNA: TGTGCCAGCTCGAGGGATTTGAACACTGAAGCTTTCTTT. It is translated as CASSRDLNTEAFF. The full variable domain, completed using reference TRBV2 and TRBJ1-1, is EPEVTQTPSHQVTQMGQEVILRCVPISNHLYFYWYRQILGQKVEFLVSFYNNEISEKSEIFDDQFSVERPDGSNFTLKIRSTKLEDSAMYFCASSRDLNTEAFFGQGTRLTVV.